The sequence of this T cell receptor beta chain was determined in a study of T cell responses to AZD1222 COVID-19 vaccine. Libraries were prepared by immunoSEQ multiplex PCR; TCRdb keeps only in-frame clonotypes and omits some of them. The profile shows more than 150,000 clones, approximately 87% of them singletons. Germline CDR1 and CDR2: LGHDT and YNNKEL (reference sequence). V was trimmed by 3 bases and J by 4 bases, leaving 10 bases between them. The CDR3 runs to 14 residues. This chain joins TRBV3-1 (or the pseudogene TRBV3-2) and TRBJ2-1, with D possibly TRBD2 on 6 matching bases. The sample in question was peripheral blood, obtained on day 0 of MenACWY control vaccination. The TCR was taken from an adult in good health. The CDR3 nucleotides are TGTGCCAGCAGCCATCCGGGAGTATACAATGAGCAGTTCTTC. As protein: CASSHPGVYNEQFF.